This T cell receptor (beta chain) was sequenced in a study of radiotherapy plus CTLA-4 blockade in lung cancer. Findings and limits, study-wide: After treatment with radiotherapy plus ipilimumab, TCR clones that came from the tumor expanded in blood.

Libraries were prepared by immunoSEQ multiplex PCR; TCRdb keeps only in-frame clonotypes and omits some of them. The sample records around 59,000 clones, around four fifths being singletons. On this clone itself: The antigen remains unidentified.

Germline CDR1 is SGHNT and CDR2 is YYREEE (reference sequence). This CDR3 is 16 amino acids long. Trimming at V came to 4 bases and at J to 3 bases, leaving 4 bases not matched to a gene. It was focal radiation plus CTLA-4 blockade with ipilimumab that patients with chemo-refractory metastatic non-small-cell lung cancer received. The TCR sequence derives from a human donor with non-small cell lung cancer who had a partial response to radiotherapy plus ipilimumab. The V gene is TRBV5-4, the J gene TRBJ1-6; 10 bases line up with TRBD1. Sequences were derived from peripheral blood, sampled from a patient treated with radiotherapy plus ipilimumab. CDR3 amino acids: CASSPGQGIYNSPLHF. The CDR3 nucleotides read TGTGCCAGCAGCCCGGGACAGGGGATCTATAATTCACCCCTCCACTTT.